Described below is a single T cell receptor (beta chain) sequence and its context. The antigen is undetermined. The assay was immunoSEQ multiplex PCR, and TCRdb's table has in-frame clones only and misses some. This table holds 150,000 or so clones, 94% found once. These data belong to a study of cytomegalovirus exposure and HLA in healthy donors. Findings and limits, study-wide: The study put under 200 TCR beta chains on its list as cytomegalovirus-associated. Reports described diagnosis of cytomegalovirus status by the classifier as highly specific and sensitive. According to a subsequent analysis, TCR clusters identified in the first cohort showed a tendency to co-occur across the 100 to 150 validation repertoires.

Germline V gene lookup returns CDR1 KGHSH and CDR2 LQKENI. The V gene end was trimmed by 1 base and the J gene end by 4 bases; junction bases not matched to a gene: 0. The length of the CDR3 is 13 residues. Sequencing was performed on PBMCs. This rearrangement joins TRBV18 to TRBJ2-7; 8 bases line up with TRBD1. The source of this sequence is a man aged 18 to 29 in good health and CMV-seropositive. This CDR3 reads CASSPRDRYEQYF. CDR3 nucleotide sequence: TGTGCCAGCTCACCACGGGACAGGTACGAGCAGTACTTC.